The 31 T cell receptor beta chains reported below all come from one sample, sequenced in a study of T-cell reconstitution after alpha-beta-depleted transplantation in children. Unique molecular identifiers were used to barcode this TCRbeta library. One entry per CDR3 protein results from TCRdb running MiXCR on the PCR reads. The top ten hold 3.8% of the sample, which has about 370,000 distinct CDR3 sequences, around 21% seen once. The sequences come from PBMCs from the stem cell graft donor, collected from the stem cell graft. These receptors all stem from a human donor who donated a stem cell graft to a child with acute myeloid leukemia.

This clonotype turned up a few times. V and J are TRBV20-1 and TRBJ2-1, with 13 bases aligning to TRBD2. J was trimmed by 7 bases and V by 5 bases; bases with no gene match: 11. The CDR3 has 16 amino acids. Germline-derived CDR1 and CDR2 are DFQATT and SNEGSKA (reference sequence). The CDR3 here is CSAVPPGLAGTNEQFF. The CDR3 bases are TGCAGTGCTGTGCCCCCGGGACTAGCGGGAACGAATGAGCAGTTCTTC.

The V call is TRBV24-1, the J call TRBJ2-5; no definite D call. Between the trimmed V and J ends, which lost 3 bases and 1 base, there was a span of 8 bases. The CDR3 consists of 14 residues. The germline CDR1 and CDR2 sequences are KGHDR and SFDVKD. DNA of the CDR3: TGTGCCACCAGTGATCCCCGTTCCCAAGAGACCCAGTACTTC. It specifies CATSDPRSQETQYF.

The chain has TRBV28 and TRBJ2-1; 7 positions agree with TRBD2. The CDR3 loop spans 12 amino acids. The V segment lost 4 bases and the J segment 10 bases; nucleotides outside the gene matches: 4. Germline-derived CDR1 and CDR2 are MDHEN and SYDVKM. The CDR3 loop reads CASSWGGWEQFF. The CDR3 DNA is TGTGCCAGCAGTTGGGGGGGTTGGGAGCAGTTCTTC. Drawing the rest from reference TRBV28 and TRBJ2-1, the complete variable domain is DVKVTQSSRYLVKRTGEKVFLECVQDMDHENMFWYRQDPGLGLRLIYFSYDVKMKEKGDIPEGYSVSREKKERFSLILESASTNQTSMYLCASSWGGWEQFFGPGTRLTVL.

This chain connects TRBV4-1 to TRBJ2-7; no clear D. The length of the CDR3 is 16 residues. V was cut by 0 bases and J by 2 bases, with 14 bases left in between. Germline-derived CDR1 and CDR2 are MGHRA and YSYEKL. The CDR3 sequence is CASSQDTMTQTYEQYF. As DNA, the CDR3 is TGCGCCAGCAGCCAAGATACTATGACGCAGACCTACGAGCAGTACTTC.

A note on this clonotype: A junction boundary mismatches the germline segment, possibly from a read error. This sequence joins TRBV20-1 and TRBJ2-5; 12 positions match TRBD2. CDR1 is DFQATT, CDR2 SNEGSKA, per germline (reference sequence). The CDR3 runs 15 residues. The CDR3 spells CSARGLAGSVETQYF. The CDR3, as DNA: TGCAGTGCCAGAGGACTAGCGGGGTCCGTAGAGACCCAGTACTTC.

This clonotype was counted at least ten times. The chain has TRBV12-3 or TRBV12-4 and TRBJ1-1; the D is unclear. Between the trimmed V and J ends, which lost 3 bases and 3 bases, there was a span of 11 bases. The CDR3 runs to 14 residues. The CDR3 region is CASSLDGVDTEAFF. CDR3 DNA sequence: TGTGCCAGCAGTTTGGACGGGGTGGACACTGAAGCTTTCTTT.

The V call is TRBV20-1, the J call TRBJ2-7; 11 bases line up with TRBD2. V dropped 6 bases and J dropped 0; count of bases not matched to a gene: 4. The germline V gene has CDR1 DFQATT and CDR2 SNEGSKA (reference sequence). The CDR3 has 14 residues. DNA for the CDR3: TGCAGTGCCTTTCTAGCGGGAGGCTCCTACGAGCAGTACTTC. Protein sequence: CSAFLAGGSYEQYF.

Only a few counts were recorded for this clonotype. V gene TRBV27 combines with J gene TRBJ2-4; 7 bases line up with TRBD2. J was trimmed by 1 base and V by 4 bases; bases with no gene match: 7. The CDR3 has 16 residues. The V gene's germline CDR1 is MNHEY and CDR2 SMNVEV (reference sequence). The CDR3 sequence: CASSSPREGAKNIQYF. The CDR3 region has the DNA TGTGCCAGCAGTTCCCCCAGGGAGGGGGCCAAAAACATTCAGTACTTC.

In this sample, this clonotype turned up many times. The V gene is TRBV7-2, the J gene TRBJ2-3, with TRBD1 identical over 11 bases. CDR1 is SGHTA, CDR2 FQGNSA, per germline. The CDR3 has 15 amino acids. Trimming at V came to 4 bases and at J to 4 bases, leaving 4 bases not matched to a gene. CDR3 residues: CASSSPGQGADTQYF. In DNA form, the CDR3 reads TGTGCCAGCAGCTCGCCGGGACAGGGGGCAGATACGCAGTATTTT.

This clonotype showed up just a few times. The chain links TRBV5-5 to TRBJ2-5; D may be TRBD2 (6 bases). The V gene's germline CDR1 is SGHKS and CDR2 YYEKEE (reference sequence). The CDR3 sequence is 15 residues long. Trimming stripped 1 base from V and 0 bases from J, with 10 bases between. This CDR3 reads CASSLSGVYQETQYF. The CDR3 DNA reads TGTGCCAGCAGCTTGTCGGGGGTGTACCAAGAGACCCAGTACTTC.

The chain links TRBV12-3 or TRBV12-4 to TRBJ2-1; 7 nucleotides agree with TRBD2. This CDR3 has 13 residues. Trimming cost V 2 bases and J 15 bases; bases outside gene matches: 10. This CDR3 is CASSLRGLSYRFF. Written as DNA, the CDR3 is TGTGCCAGCAGTTTAAGGGGACTATCTTATCGGTTCTTC.

This clonotype was seen repeatedly, ten times or more. The chain couples TRBV29-1 to TRBJ2-7; D ambiguous. CDR1 is SQVTM and CDR2 is ANQGSEA in the germline V gene. The CDR3 consists of 12 residues. Trimming took off 2 bases at V and 1 base at J, with 6 bases between the two ends. The CDR3: CSVEFGSYEQYF. The DNA for the CDR3 is TGCAGCGTTGAATTCGGATCCTACGAGCAGTACTTC.

This clonotype showed up just a few times. The chain uses TRBV7-6 and TRBJ2-1; D is ambiguous. V lost 1 base, J lost 0 bases, and 13 bases lay in between. In germline, CDR1 is SGHVS, CDR2 FNYEAQ. The CDR3 length is 17 residues. The CDR3 loop reads CASSLGGLQSSYNEQFF. CDR3 in DNA: TGTGCCAGCAGCTTAGGAGGCCTGCAGAGCTCCTACAATGAGCAGTTCTTC.

There are a few counts of this clonotype. The V call is TRBV5-1, the J call TRBJ2-1; possible D gene TRBD1, 5 bases. The V and J ends lost 4 bases and 2 bases respectively, with 13 bases between them. Per germline, CDR1 SGHRS and CDR2 YFSETQ. The CDR3 totals 15 residues. The CDR3 DNA reads as TGCGCCAGCAGCGCACAGGTCGCCACCTACAATGAGCAGTTCTTC. The encoded protein is CASSAQVATYNEQFF. Full variable domain (remainder filled in from reference TRBV5-1 and TRBJ2-1): KAGVTQTPRYLIKTRGQQVTLSCSPISGHRSVSWYQQTPGQGLQFLFEYFSETQRNKGNFPGRFSGRQFSNSRSEMNVSTLELGDSALYLCASSAQVATYNEQFFGPGTRLTVL.

The sample holds a few counts of this clonotype. This chain uses TRBV12-3 or TRBV12-4 with TRBJ1-6, with 7 positions matching TRBD1. The CDR3 is 14 amino acids. V shed 3 bases and J 5 bases; nucleotides not matched to a gene: 1. The CDR3 region has the DNA TGTGCCAGCAGTTTCGACAGGGATAATTCACCCCTCCACTTT. Protein: CASSFDRDNSPLHF.

There are many counts of this clonotype. J is TRBJ2-7 and V is TRBV20-1; D possibly matches TRBD1 or TRBD2 (5 bases each). The germline V gene has CDR1 DFQATT and CDR2 SNEGSKA (reference sequence). The CDR3 is made up of 12 amino acids. V was pared by 5 bases and J by 9 bases, with 17 bases between. CDR3 sequence reads: CSAPRDPRGQYF. The CDR3 DNA reads TGCAGTGCTCCACGGGACCCTCGAGGGCAGTACTTC.

This clonotype was detected a few times. The rearrangement uses TRBV7-2 and TRBJ2-7, with D possibly TRBD2 on 6 matching bases. Germline CDR1 reads SGHTA; CDR2 reads FQGNSA. The CDR3 has 14 residues. V lost 5 bases and J 4 bases, leaving 15 bases between the germline ends. The DNA for the CDR3 is TGTGCCAGCAGCCCAACTAGCACCCAGTACGAGCAGTACTTC. Its protein is CASSPTSTQYEQYF.

The V gene is TRBV12-3 or TRBV12-4, the J gene TRBJ2-1; 12 bases agree with TRBD2. V shed 6 bases and J 8 bases; nucleotides not matched to a gene: 14. CDR3 length: 17 residues. The CDR3 loop reads CASSPGLAGGRGDEQFF. The CDR3 DNA follows: TGTGCCAGCAGCCCAGGCCTAGCGGGAGGGCGGGGGGATGAGCAGTTCTTC.

The sample holds a few counts of this clonotype. V is TRBV29-1 and J is TRBJ2-2; 7 bases map to TRBD1. V lost 3 bases and J lost 5; bases outside the gene matches: 9. The CDR3 covers 15 residues. In germline, CDR1 is SQVTM, CDR2 ANQGSEA. Written as DNA, the CDR3 is TGCAGCGTTGACCGGGACAGAAAGTTAACCGGGGAGCTGTTTTTT. Its protein product is CSVDRDRKLTGELFF.

The genes are TRBV5-1 and TRBJ1-3; D unclear. Germline loops: CDR1 SGHRS, CDR2 YFSETQ. Trimming removed 0 bases from V and 4 bases from J, with 2 bases in between. This CDR3 has 12 residues. The CDR3 nucleotides are TGCGCCAGCAGCTTGGAGGGAAACACCATATATTTT. Translation: CASSLEGNTIYF. The entire variable domain, with the rest obtained from reference TRBV5-1 and TRBJ1-3, is as follows: KAGVTQTPRYLIKTRGQQVTLSCSPISGHRSVSWYQQTPGQGLQFLFEYFSETQRNKGNFPGRFSGRQFSNSRSEMNVSTLELGDSALYLCASSLEGNTIYFGEGSWLTVV.

V and J are TRBV11-2 and TRBJ1-1; 8 bases line up with TRBD1. The CDR3 is 17 amino acids. Germline V CDR1 and CDR2: SGHAT, FQNNGV. V lost 5 bases to trimming and J lost 4 bases; unmatched junction nucleotides: 15. CDR3 bases: TGTGCCAGCAGCCAACGTTCGCCTGGACAGGGTACCACTGAAGCTTTCTTT. Residues: CASSQRSPGQGTTEAFF.

This clonotype was observed many times. The rearrangement joins TRBV20-1 to TRBJ2-2; maybe TRBD1 (6 bases). The CDR3 sequence is 15 residues long. V lost 0 bases and J lost 10, with 18 bases in between. The germline V gene has CDR1 DFQATT and CDR2 SNEGSKA (reference sequence). CDR3 coding DNA: TGCAGTGCTAGAGATTTGAACAGGGATGGTGAGGAGCTGTTTTTT. Amino acids: CSARDLNRDGEELFF.

The chain is built from TRBV12-3 or TRBV12-4 and TRBJ2-3, with 10 bases that match TRBD2. The CDR3 extends over 15 amino acids. After removal of 6 bases from V and 3 bases from J, the junction contained 6 bases not matched to a gene. As DNA, the CDR3 is TGTGCCAGCAGCAATCTAGCGGGAGCGACAGATACGCAGTATTTT. Translated, it gives CASSNLAGATDTQYF.

In this sample, this clonotype turned up a few times. The chain recombines TRBV5-1 with TRBJ2-2; TRBD2 aligns across 9 bases. V was pared by 2 bases and J by 7 bases, with 6 bases of the junction left unmatched. Looked up from germline, CDR1 is SGHRS and CDR2 is YFSETQ. This CDR3 region has 15 residues. Written as DNA, the CDR3 is TGCGCCAGCAGCTTCTTAGCGGGAGCGGACGGGGAGCTGTTTTTT. Translation: CASSFLAGADGELFF.

This clonotype was recorded many times. The genes are TRBV6-5 and TRBJ1-2; the D gene is possibly TRBD1 (6 bases). Germline V CDR1 and CDR2: MNHEY, SVGAGI. Trimming cost V 0 bases and J 2 bases, with 13 bases left between them. This CDR3 has 16 amino acids. CDR3 residues: CASSYSIRGTNYGYTF. The CDR3 nucleotides are TGTGCCAGCAGTTACTCGATTAGGGGGACGAACTATGGCTACACCTTC.

This clonotype was seen only a few times. This chain links TRBV20-1 with TRBJ2-7; no firm D call. The length of the CDR3 is 14 residues. Germline CDR1 and CDR2: DFQATT and SNEGSKA (reference sequence). The CDR3, as DNA: TGCGGCTGGGATTCGGGCGGCAGCTCCTACGAGCAGTACTTC. It codes for CGWDSGGSSYEQYF.

This clonotype was recorded many times. V gene TRBV29-1 combines with J gene TRBJ2-1; D might be TRBD1 (5 bases). Looked up from germline, CDR1 is SQVTM and CDR2 is ANQGSEA. CDR3 size: 11 residues. Deletions cut 8 bases from V and 6 bases from J, with 11 bases between. The DNA for the CDR3 is TGCAGCCTCAGGGCTGTCAATGAGCAGTTCTTC. Protein product: CSLRAVNEQFF.

This clonotype was picked up many times. The V gene is TRBV12-3 or TRBV12-4, the J gene TRBJ2-2; D ambiguous. V was cut by 2 bases and J by 0 bases, with 7 bases left in between. The CDR3 totals 15 residues. The CDR3 region has the DNA TGTGCCAGCAGTTTACGTGTTTCGAACACCGGGGAGCTGTTTTTT. It codes for CASSLRVSNTGELFF.

This sequence joins TRBV20-1 and TRBJ2-7; D ambiguous. Germline CDR1 DFQATT, CDR2 SNEGSKA (reference sequence). Trimming took 5 bases from V and 3 from J, leaving 14 bases between them. CDR3 size: 13 residues. CDR3 in DNA: TGCAGTGCTGGTTCAAACCTGGGCTACGAGCAGTACTTC. This translates into CSAGSNLGYEQYF.

This clonotype was seen only once. This sequence joins TRBV7-9 and TRBJ2-1; 12 nucleotides align to TRBD1. The CDR3 is 14 residues long. Germline CDR1 reads SEHNR; CDR2 reads FQNEAQ (reference sequence). Trimming at V came to 5 bases and at J to 8 bases, leaving 4 bases not matched to a gene. The CDR3 region is CASSRDRGRDEQFF. For the CDR3, the DNA is TGTGCCAGCAGCCGGGACAGGGGGCGCGATGAGCAGTTCTTC.

The sample holds a few counts of this clonotype. The chain carries TRBV5-1 and TRBJ1-1, with D possibly matching TRBD1 (5 bases). There are 15 residues in the CDR3. Germline CDR1 is SGHRS and CDR2 is YFSETQ. The ends were cut back, 0 bases at V and 4 bases at J, with 13 bases in the middle. CDR3 in DNA: TGCGCCAGCAGCTTGGATTCAGGGAGAGGCACTGAAGCTTTCTTT. It translates to CASSLDSGRGTEAFF.